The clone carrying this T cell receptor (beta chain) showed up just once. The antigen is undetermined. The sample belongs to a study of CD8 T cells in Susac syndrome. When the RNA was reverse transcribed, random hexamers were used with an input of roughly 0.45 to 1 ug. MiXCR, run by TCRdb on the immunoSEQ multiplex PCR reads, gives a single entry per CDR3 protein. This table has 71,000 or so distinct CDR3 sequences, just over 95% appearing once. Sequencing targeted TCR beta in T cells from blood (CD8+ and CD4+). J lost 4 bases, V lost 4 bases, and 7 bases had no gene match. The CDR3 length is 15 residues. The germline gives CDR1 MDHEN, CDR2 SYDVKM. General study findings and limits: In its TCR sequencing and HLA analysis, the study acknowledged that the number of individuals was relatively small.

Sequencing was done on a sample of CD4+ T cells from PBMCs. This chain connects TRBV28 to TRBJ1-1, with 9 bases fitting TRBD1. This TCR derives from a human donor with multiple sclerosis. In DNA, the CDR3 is TGTGCCAGCAGTTCCTCCGGGACAGGGACCACTGAAGCTTTCTTT. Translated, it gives CASSSSGTGTTEAFF.